These T cell receptor beta chains were read from a single sample in a study of shared clonotypes between healthy human individuals. Some clones are missing from TCRdb's copy, which holds only in-frame ones; the method was immunoSEQ multiplex PCR. The sample holds some 2 million clones, less than 95% seen once. The sequenced sample consisted of naive CD8+ T cells sorted from blood. The receptors stem from a man aged 18 to 35 in good health. The CDR3 runs from the conserved cysteine through the conserved F or W. D genes are given only for firm matches. Clone size is given for some rows only: seen once, a few or many times, or a class if the clone is expanded.

j_call v_call clone_size d_call cdr3_aa cdr3_nt
TRBJ1-2 TRBV7-8 . TRBD1 CASSPGVTGSGGYTF TGTGCCAGCAGCCCAGGTGTGACAGGGTCCGGTGGCTACACCTTC
TRBJ1-4 TRBV13 . . CASSLEAGANEKLFF TGTGCCAGCAGCTTAGAGGCAGGAGCTAATGAAAAACTGTTTTTT
TRBJ2-3 TRBV5-1 . . CASSLFLAETSTDTQYF TGCGCCAGCAGCTTGTTTCTAGCTGAAACTAGCACAGATACGCAGTATTTT
TRBJ2-7 TRBV2 . TRBD1 CASSEPRDRGFSYEQYF TGTGCCAGCAGTGAACCCCGGGACAGGGGTTTCTCCTACGAGCAGTACTTC
TRBJ2-7 TRBV4-3 . . CASSQDWNTYEQYF TGCGCCAGCAGCCAAGATTGGAACACCTACGAGCAGTACTTC
TRBJ2-2 TRBV29-1 . . CSVEARGANTGELFF TGCAGCGTTGAGGCCAGGGGCGCGAACACCGGGGAGCTGTTTTTT
TRBJ1-2 TRBV5-6 . . CASSLGRKEIGYTF TGTGCCAGCAGCTTGGGGAGAAAGGAAATTGGCTACACCTTC
TRBJ1-2 TRBV13 . . CASSPSPRTDYGYTF TGTGCCAGCAGCCCTAGTCCAAGGACAGACTATGGCTACACCTTC
TRBJ2-7 TRBV4-3 . . CASSHRRGYEQYF TGCGCCAGCAGCCACAGGAGAGGTTACGAGCAGTACTTC
TRBJ2-7 TRBV9 . TRBD2 CASSVGPSGLSEQYF TGTGCCAGCAGCGTGGGGCCTAGCGGGCTTTCCGAGCAGTACTTC
TRBJ1-2 TRBV10-2 few . CASSDVSGHSVSF TGCGCCAGCAGTGATGTATCTGGGCACTCGGTTTCCTTC
TRBJ2-1 TRBV5-1 . TRBD2 CASSLAWLAGGLANEQFF TGCGCCAGCAGCTTGGCTTGGCTAGCGGGGGGACTCGCCAATGAGCAGTTCTTC
TRBJ1-5 TRBV9 . . CASSVEAVNQPQHF TGTGCCAGCAGCGTAGAGGCAGTTAATCAGCCCCAGCATTTT
TRBJ1-4 TRBV6-6 . . CASSYSEPNEKLFF TGTGCCAGCAGTTACTCGGAACCTAATGAAAAACTGTTTTTT
TRBJ2-1 TRBV6-1 . . CASSEAFTAYNEQFF TGTGCCAGCAGTGAAGCTTTCACCGCCTACAATGAGCAGTTCTTC
TRBJ1-2 TRBV30 once . CACQPSWGYTF TGTGCCTGCCAGCCTTCCTGGGGCTACACCTTC
TRBJ2-1 TRBV4-3 . TRBD2 CASSQDTGLEGYNEQFF TGCGCCAGCAGCCAAGATACGGGACTAGAGGGCTACAATGAGCAGTTCTTC
TRBJ1-1 TRBV6-5 once . CATSPGGWEAFF TGTGCCACCAGCCCCGGGGGCTGGGAAGCTTTCTTT
TRBJ2-2 TRBV27 . . CASSLLASTGELFF TGTGCCAGCAGTTTATTAGCGTCCACCGGGGAGCTGTTTTTT
TRBJ1-5 TRBV4-1 . . CASSQDHTYGNQPQHF TGCGCCAGCAGCCAAGATCATACATACGGCAATCAGCCCCAGCATTTT
TRBJ2-7 TRBV11-2 . . CASSGRGYEQYF TGTGCCAGCAGCGGCAGGGGTTACGAGCAGTACTTC
TRBJ2-7 TRBV10-3 . . CAITNTRAESYEQYF TGTGCCATCACCAATACGCGGGCAGAATCCTACGAGCAGTACTTC
TRBJ2-3 TRBV9 once TRBD1 CASSPEGTGSVTDTQYF TGTGCCAGCAGCCCAGAGGGGACAGGGAGTGTTACAGATACGCAGTATTTT
TRBJ2-7 TRBV7-9 . TRBD2 CASSLGLAGGFEQYF TGTGCCAGCAGCCTCGGACTAGCGGGAGGCTTCGAGCAGTACTTC
TRBJ1-1 TRBV9 few . CASSYRMGPPGAEAFF TGTGCCAGCAGCTATCGGATGGGACCGCCGGGGGCTGAAGCTTTCTTT
TRBJ1-3 TRBV4-1 . . CASSPAGVAGNTIYF TGCGCCAGCAGCCCAGCAGGGGTGGCAGGAAACACCATATATTTT
TRBJ2-7 TRBV5-6 . . CASRRVGSYEQYF TGTGCCAGCCGCCGAGTCGGGTCCTACGAGCAGTACTTC
TRBJ1-1 TRBV6-5 . . CASSFREGGWAFF TGTGCCAGCAGCTTCCGGGAGGGGGGCTGGGCTTTCTTT
TRBJ1-6 TRBV28 . . CASSLWTGSYNSPLHF TGTGCCAGCAGTTTATGGACAGGCTCCTATAATTCACCCCTCCACTTT
TRBJ2-1 TRBV6-1 . TRBD2 CASRPGTSGYNEQFF TGTGCCAGCAGACCCGGGACTAGCGGCTACAATGAGCAGTTCTTC
TRBJ2-1 TRBV11-2 . . CASSWGRGWDEQFF TGTGCCAGCAGCTGGGGCAGGGGTTGGGATGAGCAGTTCTTC
TRBJ2-7 TRBV4-1 . . CASSQDKGGSSYEQYF TGCGCCAGCAGCCAAGATAAGGGAGGCAGCTCCTACGAGCAGTACTTC
TRBJ2-3 TRBV6-5 . TRBD1 CASTPTGADTQYF TGTGCCAGCACTCCCACAGGGGCCGATACGCAGTATTTT
TRBJ2-7 TRBV9 . . CASSGPGGEQYF TGTGCCAGCAGCGGACCGGGCGGCGAGCAGTACTTC
TRBJ2-3 TRBV5-6 . TRBD1 CASNHRQGDGTDTQYF TGTGCCAGCAACCACAGACAGGGGGATGGGACAGATACGCAGTATTTT
TRBJ2-3 TRBV9 once . CASSPPTDTDTQYF TGTGCCAGCAGCCCCCCGACGGACACAGATACGCAGTATTTT
TRBJ2-7 TRBV7-9 . TRBD1 CASSTGQGARYEQYF TGTGCCAGCAGCACTGGACAGGGGGCACGATACGAGCAGTACTTC
TRBJ2-4 TRBV4-3 once . CASSSEIAWGEGNIQYF TGCGCCAGCAGCTCCGAAATTGCGTGGGGCGAGGGAAACATTCAGTACTTC
TRBJ2-5 TRBV25-1 . TRBD1 CASGGQNQETQYF TGTGCCAGCGGGGGACAGAACCAAGAGACCCAGTACTTC
TRBJ1-1 TRBV19 . TRBD1 CASSTRQGHTEAFF TGTGCCAGTAGTACTAGACAGGGGCACACTGAAGCTTTCTTT
TRBJ1-5 TRBV19 . . CASSSHPEIQHF TGTGCCAGTAGTAGCCATCCAGAAATCCAGCATTTT
TRBJ1-2 TRBV6-1 . . CASTGASHHYGYTF TGTGCCAGCACCGGCGCCTCTCATCACTATGGCTACACCTTC
TRBJ2-4 TRBV10-2 . . CASEPGVAKNIQYF TGCGCCAGTGAACCGGGGGTAGCCAAAAACATTCAGTACTTC